This TCR beta chain was observed in a study of beta chain features in type 1 diabetes. Study-wide findings and caveats: Significant though moderate, a shortening of TCRB CDR3s appeared in all four CD4+ subsets of Type 1 diabetes patients. There was no resolution here of whether HLA type influences TCRB rearrangement.

Every isolated RNA sample was fully reverse transcribed, so sequencing captured expressed TCRB transcripts. Here immunoSEQ multiplex PCR was the method, and the copy in TCRdb shows in-frame clones only, minus some. The profile shows some 330,000 clones, about 11% of them singletons. CDR1 is LNHDA and CDR2 is SQIVND in the germline V gene (reference sequence). V was pared by 7 bases and J by 0 bases, with 2 bases of the junction left unmatched. The CDR3 extends over 14 amino acids. Concerning this clone: Its antigen is currently unknown.

Via the markers CD45RO/CCR7/CD25/CD127/CD95/CD27, stem cell-like memory, regulatory, central memory and naive CD4+ cells were sorted. This clonotype originated in a woman aged 25 to 45 in good health. Source material: naive CD4+ T cells from blood. The chain employs TRBV19 and TRBJ2-1, with 8 positions matching TRBD2. The CDR3 coding sequence is TGTGCCAGTACCAGCGGGAGCTCCTACAATGAGCAGTTCTTC. It translates to CASTSGSSYNEQFF.